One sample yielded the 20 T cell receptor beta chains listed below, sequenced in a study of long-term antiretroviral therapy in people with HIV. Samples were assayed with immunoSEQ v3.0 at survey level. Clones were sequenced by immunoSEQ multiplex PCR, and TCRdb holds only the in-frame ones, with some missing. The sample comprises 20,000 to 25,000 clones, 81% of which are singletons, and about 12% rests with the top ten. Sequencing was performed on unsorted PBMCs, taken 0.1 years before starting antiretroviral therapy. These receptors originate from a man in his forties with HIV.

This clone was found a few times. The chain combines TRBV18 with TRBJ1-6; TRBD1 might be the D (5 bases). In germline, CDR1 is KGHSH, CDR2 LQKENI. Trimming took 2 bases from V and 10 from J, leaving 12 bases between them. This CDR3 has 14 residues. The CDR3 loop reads CASSPEGQGSPLHF. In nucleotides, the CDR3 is TGTGCCAGCTCACCAGAGGGGCAAGGATCACCCCTCCACTTT.

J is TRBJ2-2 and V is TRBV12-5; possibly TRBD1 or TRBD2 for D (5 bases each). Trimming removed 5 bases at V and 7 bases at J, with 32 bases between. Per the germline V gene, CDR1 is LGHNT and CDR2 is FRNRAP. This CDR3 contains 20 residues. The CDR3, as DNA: TGTGCTAGTGGTCTTCGCGCGGACACGGCTTTGGGGGTCGGAAGCGGGGAGCTGTTTTTT. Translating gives CASGLRADTALGVGSGELFF.

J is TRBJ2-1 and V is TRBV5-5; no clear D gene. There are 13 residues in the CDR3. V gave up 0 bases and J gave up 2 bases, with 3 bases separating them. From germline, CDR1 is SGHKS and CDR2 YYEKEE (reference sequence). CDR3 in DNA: TGTGCCAGCAGCTTGGTAACCTACAATGAGCAGTTCTTC. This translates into CASSLVTYNEQFF.

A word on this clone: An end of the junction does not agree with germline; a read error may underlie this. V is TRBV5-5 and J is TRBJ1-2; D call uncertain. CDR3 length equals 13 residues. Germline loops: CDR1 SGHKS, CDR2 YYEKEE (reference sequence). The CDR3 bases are TGTGCCAGCAGCTTGGAGGTCAGCTTACTGGAGAGGTTC. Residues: CASSLEVSLLERF.

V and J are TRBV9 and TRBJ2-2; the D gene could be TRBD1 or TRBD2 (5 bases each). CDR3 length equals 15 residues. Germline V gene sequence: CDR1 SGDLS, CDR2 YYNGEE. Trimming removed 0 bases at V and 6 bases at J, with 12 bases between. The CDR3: CASSVGPGAAGELFF. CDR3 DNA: TGTGCCAGCAGCGTAGGTCCCGGGGCGGCCGGGGAGCTGTTTTTT.

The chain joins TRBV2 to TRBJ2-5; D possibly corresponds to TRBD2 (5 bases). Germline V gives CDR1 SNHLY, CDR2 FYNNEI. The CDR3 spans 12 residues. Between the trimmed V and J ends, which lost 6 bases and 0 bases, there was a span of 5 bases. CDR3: CASRLDQETQYF. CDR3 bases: TGTGCCAGCAGACTAGACCAAGAGACCCAGTACTTC.

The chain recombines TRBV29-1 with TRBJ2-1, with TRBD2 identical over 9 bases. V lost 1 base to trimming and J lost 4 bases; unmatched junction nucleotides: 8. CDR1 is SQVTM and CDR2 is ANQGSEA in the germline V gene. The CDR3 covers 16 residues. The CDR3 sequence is CSVEGVSGRMYNEQFF. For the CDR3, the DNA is TGCAGCGTTGAAGGTGTTAGCGGGAGAATGTACAATGAGCAGTTCTTC.

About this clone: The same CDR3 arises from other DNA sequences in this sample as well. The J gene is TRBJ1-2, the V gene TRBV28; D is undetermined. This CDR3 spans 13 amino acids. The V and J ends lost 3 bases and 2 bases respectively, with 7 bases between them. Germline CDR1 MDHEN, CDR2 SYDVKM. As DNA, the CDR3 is TGTGCCAGCAGTTTGGACCTAAACTATGGCTACACCTTC. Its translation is CASSLDLNYGYTF.

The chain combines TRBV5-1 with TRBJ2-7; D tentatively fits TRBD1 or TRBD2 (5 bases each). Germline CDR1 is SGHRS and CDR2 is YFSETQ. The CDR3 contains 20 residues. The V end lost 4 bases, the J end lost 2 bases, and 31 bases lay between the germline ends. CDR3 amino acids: CASSRMSVGRVLPGAYEQYF. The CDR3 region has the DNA TGCGCCAGCAGCCGTATGTCGGTGGGCAGGGTCCTCCCCGGGGCCTACGAGCAGTACTTC.

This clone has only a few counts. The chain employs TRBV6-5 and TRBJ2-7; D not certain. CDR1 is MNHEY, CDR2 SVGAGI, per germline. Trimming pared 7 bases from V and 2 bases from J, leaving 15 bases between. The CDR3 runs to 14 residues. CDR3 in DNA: TGTGCCAGCACCCAGAGGCAGGCACCCTACGAGCAGTACTTC. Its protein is CASTQRQAPYEQYF.

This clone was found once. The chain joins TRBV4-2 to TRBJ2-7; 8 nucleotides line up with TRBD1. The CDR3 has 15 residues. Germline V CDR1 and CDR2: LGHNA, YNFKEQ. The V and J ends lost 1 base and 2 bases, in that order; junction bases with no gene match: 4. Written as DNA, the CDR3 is TGTGCCAGCAGCCAAGGACAGGGGTCCCCCTACGAGCAGTACTTC. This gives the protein CASSQGQGSPYEQYF.

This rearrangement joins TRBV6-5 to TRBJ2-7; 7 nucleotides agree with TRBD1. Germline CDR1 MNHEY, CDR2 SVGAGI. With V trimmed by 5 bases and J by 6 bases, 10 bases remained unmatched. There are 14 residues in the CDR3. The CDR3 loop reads CASSNNRGLGEQYF. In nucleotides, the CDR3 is TGTGCCAGCAGTAACAACAGGGGCTTGGGCGAGCAGTACTTC.

CDR3 DNA sequence: TGTGCCAGCAGTGGAATTGAGACAGGGTCGGACGAGCAGTACTTC. This codes for CASSGIETGSDEQYF. The chain links TRBV2 to TRBJ2-7; 7 nucleotides line up with TRBD1. V was pared by 4 bases and J by 5 bases, with 11 bases of the junction left unmatched. Germline V gene data show CDR1 as SNHLY and CDR2 as FYNNEI. The CDR3 length is 15 residues.

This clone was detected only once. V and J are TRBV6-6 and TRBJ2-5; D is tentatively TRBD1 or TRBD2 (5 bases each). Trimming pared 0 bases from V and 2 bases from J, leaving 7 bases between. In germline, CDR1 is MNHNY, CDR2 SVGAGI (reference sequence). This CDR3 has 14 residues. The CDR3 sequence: CASSYSGEQETQYF. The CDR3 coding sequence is TGTGCCAGCAGTTACTCGGGGGAACAAGAGACCCAGTACTTC.

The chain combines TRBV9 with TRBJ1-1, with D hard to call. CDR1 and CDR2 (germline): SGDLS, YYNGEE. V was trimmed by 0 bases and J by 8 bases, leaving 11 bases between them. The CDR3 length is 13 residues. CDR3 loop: CASSVGVGLEAFF. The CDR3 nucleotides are TGTGCCAGCAGCGTAGGGGTTGGCCTCGAAGCTTTCTTT.

This chain's CDR3 is CASMGTLYNEQFF. The CDR3 DNA reads TGTGCCAGCATGGGGACCCTCTACAATGAGCAGTTCTTC. The chain uses TRBV6-5 and TRBJ2-1; D tentatively fits TRBD1 or TRBD2 (5 bases each). V was trimmed by 7 bases and J by 3 bases, leaving 10 bases between them. Germline V lookup: CDR1 MNHEY, CDR2 SVGAGI. This CDR3 region has 13 residues.

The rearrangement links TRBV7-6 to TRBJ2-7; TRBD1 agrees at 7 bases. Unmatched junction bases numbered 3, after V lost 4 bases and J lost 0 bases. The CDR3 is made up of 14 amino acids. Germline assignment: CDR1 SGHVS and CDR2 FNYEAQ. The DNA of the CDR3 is TGTGCCAGCAGCTCCCGGGACAGCTCCTACGAGCAGTACTTC. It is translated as CASSSRDSSYEQYF.

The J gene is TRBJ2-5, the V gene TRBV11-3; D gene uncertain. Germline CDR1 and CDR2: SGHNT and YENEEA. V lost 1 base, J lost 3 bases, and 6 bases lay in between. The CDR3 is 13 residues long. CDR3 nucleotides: TGTGCCAGCAGCTTAGGTCTAGAAGAGACCCAGTACTTC. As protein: CASSLGLEETQYF.

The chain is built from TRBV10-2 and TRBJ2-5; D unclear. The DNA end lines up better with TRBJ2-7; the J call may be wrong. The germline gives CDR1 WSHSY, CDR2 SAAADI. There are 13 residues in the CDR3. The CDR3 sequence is CASSEGSTYEQYF. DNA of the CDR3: TGCGCCAGCAGTGAAGGAAGCACCTACGAGCAGTACTTC.

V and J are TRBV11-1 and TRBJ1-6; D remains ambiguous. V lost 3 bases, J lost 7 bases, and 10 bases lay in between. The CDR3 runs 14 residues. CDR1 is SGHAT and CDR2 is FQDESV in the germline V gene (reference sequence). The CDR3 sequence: CASSLLSGNSPLHF. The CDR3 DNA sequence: TGTGCCAGCAGCTTGTTATCGGGAAATTCACCCCTCCACTTT.